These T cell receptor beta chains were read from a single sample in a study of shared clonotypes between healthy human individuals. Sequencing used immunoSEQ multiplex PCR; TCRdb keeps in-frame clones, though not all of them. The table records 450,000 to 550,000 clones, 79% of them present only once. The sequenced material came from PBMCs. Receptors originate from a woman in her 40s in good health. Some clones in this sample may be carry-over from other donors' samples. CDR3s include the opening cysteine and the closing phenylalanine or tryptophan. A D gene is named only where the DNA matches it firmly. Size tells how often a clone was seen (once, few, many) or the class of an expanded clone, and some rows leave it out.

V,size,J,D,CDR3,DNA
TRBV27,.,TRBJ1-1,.,CASSLFPGRRAFF,TGTGCCAGCAGTCTCTTTCCGGGCCGACGGGCTTTCTTT
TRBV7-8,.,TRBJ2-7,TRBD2,CASSSLAGGLQYEQYF,TGTGCCAGCAGCTCCCTAGCGGGAGGGTTACAGTACGAGCAGTACTTC
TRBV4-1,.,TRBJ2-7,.,CASSHLRARSSYEQYF,TGCGCCAGCAGCCATCTTCGGGCTAGATCCTCCTACGAGCAGTACTTC
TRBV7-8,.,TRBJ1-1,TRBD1,CASSLISYGTATEAFF,TGTGCCAGCAGCTTAATCTCCTACGGGACAGCCACTGAAGCTTTCTTT
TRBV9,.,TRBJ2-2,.,CASSVVASSTGELFF,TGTGCCAGCAGCGTAGTCGCTAGCAGCACCGGGGAGCTGTTTTTT
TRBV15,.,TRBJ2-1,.,CATSRDYEDEQFF,TGTGCCACCAGCAGAGATTATGAGGATGAGCAGTTCTTC
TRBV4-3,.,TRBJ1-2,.,CASSLSATGAGYGYTF,TGCGCCAGCAGCCTTTCCGCGACGGGGGCGGGGTATGGCTACACCTTC
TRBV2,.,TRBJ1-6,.,CASKGQADHSPLHF,TGTGCCAGCAAGGGTCAGGCAGACCATTCACCCCTCCACTTT
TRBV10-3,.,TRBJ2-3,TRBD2,CAISGGLASSTDTQYF,TGTGCCATCAGTGGGGGACTAGCGTCTAGCACAGATACGCAGTATTTT
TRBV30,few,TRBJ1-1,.,CAWSAGDGTEAFF,TGTGCCTGGAGTGCAGGGGACGGCACTGAAGCTTTCTTT
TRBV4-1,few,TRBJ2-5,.,CASSQARELEQYF,TGCGCCAGCAGCCAGGCACGAGAACTGGAGCAGTACTTC
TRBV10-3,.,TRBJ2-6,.,CAISESGIGANVLTF,TGTGCCATCAGTGAGAGTGGGATCGGGGCCAACGTCCTGACTTTC
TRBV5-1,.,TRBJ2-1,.,CASRPSGSYNEQFF,TGCGCCAGCAGACCCTCGGGAAGCTACAATGAGCAGTTCTTC
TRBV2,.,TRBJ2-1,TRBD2,CASAVTSVYNEQFF,TGTGCCAGCGCAGTGACTAGCGTATACAATGAGCAGTTCTTC
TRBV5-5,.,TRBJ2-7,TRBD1,CASSLSAPDRDYEQYF,TGTGCCAGCAGCTTGTCGGCTCCGGACAGGGACTACGAGCAGTACTTC
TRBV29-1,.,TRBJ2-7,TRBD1,CSVKGQGAGEQYF,TGCAGCGTGAAGGGACAGGGGGCGGGCGAGCAGTACTTC
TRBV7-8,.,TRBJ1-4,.,CASSPRGSTNEKLFF,TGTGCCAGCAGCCCCCGAGGCTCGACTAATGAAAAACTGTTTTTT
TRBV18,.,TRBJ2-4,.,CATTPSGAHIQYF,TGTGCCACCACCCCTAGTGGGGCGCACATTCAGTACTTC
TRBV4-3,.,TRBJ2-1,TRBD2,CASSQGTSGFLSSYNEQFF,TGCGCCAGCAGCCAAGGGACTAGCGGTTTCCTGAGCTCCTACAATGAGCAGTTCTTC
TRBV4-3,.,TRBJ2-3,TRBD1,CASSQGDSPSTDTQYF,TGCGCCAGCAGCCAAGGGGACAGTCCAAGCACAGATACGCAGTATTTT
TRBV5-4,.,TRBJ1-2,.,CASSLSAGVDGYTF,TGTGCCAGCAGCTTAAGTGCAGGGGTAGATGGCTACACCTTC
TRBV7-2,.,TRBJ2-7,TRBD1,CASRLGQGFYEQYF,TGTGCCAGCAGGCTAGGACAGGGGTTCTACGAGCAGTACTTC
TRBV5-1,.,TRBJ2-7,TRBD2,CASSWGGEAYEQYF,TGCGCCAGCAGCTGGGGGGGTGAGGCCTACGAGCAGTACTTC
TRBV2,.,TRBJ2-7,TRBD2,CASSVLAGGPGVEQYF,TGTGCCAGCAGTGTCCTAGCGGGAGGGCCTGGGGTCGAGCAGTACTTC
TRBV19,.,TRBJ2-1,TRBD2,CASSIGTSGWSSYNEQFF,TGTGCCAGTAGTATAGGGACTAGCGGGTGGAGCTCCTACAATGAGCAGTTCTTC
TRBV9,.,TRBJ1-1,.,CASSVSATIVGTEAFF,TGTGCCAGCAGCGTTTCTGCGACGATTGTAGGGACTGAAGCTTTCTTT
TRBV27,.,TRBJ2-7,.,CASRRLDRYEQYF,TGTGCCAGCCGAAGACTAGATCGCTACGAGCAGTACTTC
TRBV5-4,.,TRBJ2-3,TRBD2,CASSPLAGEVTDTQYF,TGTGCCAGCAGCCCTCTAGCGGGAGAGGTAACAGATACGCAGTATTTT
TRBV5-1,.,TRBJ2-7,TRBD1,CASSGGPGDRGYEQYF,TGCGCCAGCAGCGGCGGGCCGGGGGACAGGGGGTACGAGCAGTACTTC
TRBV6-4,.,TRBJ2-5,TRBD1,CASYYHLMGDRSGETQYF,TGTGCCAGCTACTATCATTTAATGGGGGACAGATCAGGGGAGACCCAGTACTTC
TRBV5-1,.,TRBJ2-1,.,CASSLGALPHNEQFF,TGCGCCAGCAGCTTGGGTGCGTTGCCCCACAATGAGCAGTTCTTC
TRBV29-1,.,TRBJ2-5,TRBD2,CSVEDGAGPQETQYF,TGCAGCGTTGAAGACGGAGCGGGGCCACAAGAGACCCAGTACTTC